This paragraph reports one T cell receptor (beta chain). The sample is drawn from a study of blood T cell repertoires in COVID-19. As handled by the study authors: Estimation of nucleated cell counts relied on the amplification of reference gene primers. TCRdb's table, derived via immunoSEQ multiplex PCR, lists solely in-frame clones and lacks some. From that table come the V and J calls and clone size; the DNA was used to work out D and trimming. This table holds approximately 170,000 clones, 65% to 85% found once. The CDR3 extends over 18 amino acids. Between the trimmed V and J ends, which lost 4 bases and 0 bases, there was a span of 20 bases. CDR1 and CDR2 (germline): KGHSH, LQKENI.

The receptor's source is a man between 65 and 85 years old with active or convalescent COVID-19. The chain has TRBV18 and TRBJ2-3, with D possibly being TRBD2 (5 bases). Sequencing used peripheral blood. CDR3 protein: CASSLNRGAKISTDTQYF. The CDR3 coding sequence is TGTGCCAGCTCACTAAACCGGGGAGCCAAAATTAGCACAGATACGCAGTATTTT. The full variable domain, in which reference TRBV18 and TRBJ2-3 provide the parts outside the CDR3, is NAGVMQNPRHLVRRRGQEARLRCSPMKGHSHVYWYRQLPEEGLKFMVYLQKENIIDESGMPKERFSAEFPKEGPSILRIQQVVRGDSAAYFCASSLNRGAKISTDTQYFGPGTRLTVL.